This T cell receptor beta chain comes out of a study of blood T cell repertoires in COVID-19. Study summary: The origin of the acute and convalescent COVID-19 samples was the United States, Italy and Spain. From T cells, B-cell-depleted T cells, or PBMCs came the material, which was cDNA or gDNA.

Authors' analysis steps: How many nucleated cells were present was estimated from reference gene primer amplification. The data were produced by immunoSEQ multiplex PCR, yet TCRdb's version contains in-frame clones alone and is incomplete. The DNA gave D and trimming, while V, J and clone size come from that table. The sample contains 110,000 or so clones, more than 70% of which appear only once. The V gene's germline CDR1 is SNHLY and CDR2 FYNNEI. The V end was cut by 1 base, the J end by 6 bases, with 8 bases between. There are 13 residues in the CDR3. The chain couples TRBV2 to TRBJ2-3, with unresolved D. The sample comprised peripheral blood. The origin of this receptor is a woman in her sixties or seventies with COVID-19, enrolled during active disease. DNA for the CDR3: TGTGCCAGCAGTGAAGAAGCCCGGGATACGCAGTATTTT. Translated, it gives CASSEEARDTQYF.